This TCR beta chain came from a study of cytomegalovirus exposure and HLA in healthy donors. As regards this clone: What it binds is unknown.

Both 60 Vbeta primers and 13 Jbeta primers went into the PCR. This table comes from immunoSEQ multiplex PCR, and its TCRdb copy is limited to in-frame clones, with some not included. The sample holds more than 150,000 clones, 82% seen once. Study results and limitations: The majority of CMV-associated TCR beta chains were reported as apparently HLA-restricted in a later analysis. Available immune exposure information was restricted to CMV serostatus only. As a later analysis showed, a missense DCLRE1C variant was linked to trimming of TCR beta V- and J-genes.

The CDR3 loop spans 16 amino acids. The ends lost 0 bases at V and 5 bases at J; junction bases unmatched: 10. Germline CDR1 SGDLS, CDR2 YYNGEE. Material for sequencing was PBMCs. This sequence joins TRBV9 and TRBJ2-5; 7 nucleotides align to TRBD2. The receptor comes from a man aged 35 to 55 in good health and CMV-seronegative. CDR3 nucleotide sequence: TGTGCCAGCAGCGTAGCAGAGGGAGGGCCTTGGGAGACCCAGTACTTC. Translated, it gives CASSVAEGGPWETQYF.